The 5 T cell receptor beta chains in this list originate from one sample, sequenced in a study of molecular identifiers for immune sequencing clone quantification. Using its own MiXCR run on the PCR reads, TCRdb lists one record per CDR3 protein. This table has 300,000 to 400,000 distinct CDR3 sequences, 20% to 25% appearing once. The sequenced sample was naive CD8+ T cells from blood, with Jurkat cell RNA spiked in. Noted subset: FACS-sorted CD8+CD4-CCR7+CD45RA+ naive T cells. Source of these receptors: a human donor in good health. Some libraries in this study had Jurkat cell RNA spiked in.

This clonotype was counted between two and nine times. This chain uses TRBV12-3 or TRBV12-4 with TRBJ1-2; 8 positions match TRBD1. This CDR3 contains 14 residues. J was trimmed by 2 bases and V by 6 bases; bases with no gene match: 5. CDR3 in amino acids: CASRGQGINYGYTF. The CDR3 nucleotides are TGTGCCAGCAGAGGACAGGGAATAAACTATGGCTACACCTTC.

In this sample, this clonotype turned up a few times. This sequence joins TRBV30 and TRBJ2-7; the D gene is possibly TRBD1 (7 bases). The CDR3 loop spans 12 amino acids. Per germline, CDR1 GTSNPN and CDR2 SVGIG (reference sequence). V was trimmed by 5 bases and J by 6 bases, leaving 14 bases between them. This chain's CDR3 is CAWDPQGGEQYF. Written as DNA, the CDR3 is TGTGCCTGGGATCCCCAGGGGGGCGAGCAGTACTTC.

In this sample, this clonotype turned up many times. This chain joins TRBV4-3 and TRBJ2-3; D possibly uses TRBD1 or TRBD2 (6 bases each). The CDR3 loop spans 16 amino acids. Trimming shortened V by 0 bases and J by 1 base, and 11 bases separated the two germline ends. Germline loops: CDR1 LGHNA, CDR2 YSLEER. DNA of the CDR3: TGCGCCAGCAGCCAAGATTCCCGGGGGCGCACAGATACGCAGTATTTT. Residues: CASSQDSRGRTDTQYF.

This clonotype came up a few times. The J gene is TRBJ1-6, the V gene TRBV4-1; a weak D match, TRBD1 (6 bases). Germline V gene lookup returns CDR1 MGHRA and CDR2 YSYEKL. This CDR3 is built from 16 residues. V lost 1 base and J 9 bases, leaving 16 bases between the germline ends. This CDR3 reads CASSQGQDPGSSPLHF. The CDR3 DNA reads TGCGCCAGCAGCCAAGGACAGGACCCCGGATCTTCACCCCTCCACTTT.

This clonotype has ten or more counts. The J gene is TRBJ1-5, the V gene TRBV12-3 or TRBV12-4; D call uncertain. CDR3 size: 13 residues. Trimming stripped 5 bases from V and 3 bases from J, with 8 bases between. This CDR3 is CASSHQYNQPQHF. CDR3 nucleotides: TGTGCCAGCAGTCATCAGTACAATCAGCCCCAGCATTTT.